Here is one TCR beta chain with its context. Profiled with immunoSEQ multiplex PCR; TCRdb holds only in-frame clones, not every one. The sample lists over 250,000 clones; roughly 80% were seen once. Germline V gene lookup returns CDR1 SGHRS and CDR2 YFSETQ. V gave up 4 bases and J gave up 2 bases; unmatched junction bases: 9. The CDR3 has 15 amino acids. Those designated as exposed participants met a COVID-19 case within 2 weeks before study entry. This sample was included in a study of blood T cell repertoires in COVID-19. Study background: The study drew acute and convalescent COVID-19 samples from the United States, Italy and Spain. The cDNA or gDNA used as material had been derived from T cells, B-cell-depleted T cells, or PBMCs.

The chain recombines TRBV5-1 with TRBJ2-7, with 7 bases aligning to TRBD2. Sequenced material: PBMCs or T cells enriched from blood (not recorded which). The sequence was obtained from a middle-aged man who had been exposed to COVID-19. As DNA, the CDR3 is TGCGCCAGCAGCCCTGGGACTATCCGTCCCTACGAGCAGTACTTC. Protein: CASSPGTIRPYEQYF.